The TCR beta chain under discussion was sequenced for a study of T cell responses to AZD1222 COVID-19 vaccine. In the study overall: Doses given second, at about 4 or about 12 weeks, were pooled.

The length of the CDR3 is 14 residues. Trimming took off 0 bases at V and 3 bases at J, with 9 bases between the two ends. CDR1 is SGHVS, CDR2 FQNEAQ, per germline. This table comes from immunoSEQ multiplex PCR, and its TCRdb copy is limited to in-frame clones, with some not included. This repertoire shows over 150,000 clones, around nine tenths found once; its top ten account for roughly 5.5%. As concerns this clone: As yet, its antigen is unknown.

Regarding the study as a whole: The donors showed a predominance of white British ancestry and of females, with possible underestimation of clonal diversity. After two AZD1222 doses, spike-specific TCR breadth and depth rose versus day 0. Regions 160-218 and 743-854 held dominance among vaccine-associated CD4 TCRs, which spanned spike.

The sample was peripheral blood, taken on day 0 of AZD1222 vaccination. V and J are TRBV7-8 and TRBJ2-7; TRBD2 might be the D (6 bases). This TCR was sampled from an adult in good health. The CDR3 bases are TGTGCCAGCAGCTTAGCTAGCGGAGGCTACGAGCAGTACTTC. Its protein is CASSLASGGYEQYF.